Presented here are 7 T cell receptor beta chains from one specimen sequenced in a study of T cell changes during pregnancy in multiple sclerosis. Assay: immunoSEQ multiplex PCR; the TCRdb copy retains only in-frame clones and omits some. The sample consists of 65,000 to 95,000 clones, roughly 94% of them appearing once. Sequenced material: peripheral blood, taken in the second trimester of pregnancy. All receptors derive from a female donor in good health, enrolled as a control in a pregnancy study.

The rearrangement links TRBV21-1 to TRBJ2-5; the table calls TRBD2, which could not be checked here. TRBV21-1 is recorded as a pseudogene. CDR3 length equals 14 residues. CDR3 sequence (DNA): TGTGCCAGCAGCACGAAGCGGCCTGTGGGGACCCAGTACTTC. Its protein product is CASSTKRPVGTQYF.

The V call is TRBV7-9, the J call TRBJ2-5, with TRBD2 matching over 9 bases. The CDR3 runs to 16 residues. Germline lookup yields CDR1 SEHNR and CDR2 FQNEAQ (reference sequence). V gave up 0 bases and J gave up 3 bases; unmatched junction bases: 5. DNA of the CDR3: TGTGCCAGCAGCTTAGCGAGGACTAGCGAAGAAGAGACCCAGTACTTC. It translates to CASSLARTSEEETQYF.

CDR3 amino acids: CASSFRGRAAGELFF. CDR3 in DNA: TGTGCCAGCAGTTTCCGTGGGAGGGCTGCCGGGGAGCTGTTTTTT. J is TRBJ2-2 and V is TRBV28, with TRBD2 matching over 7 bases. The CDR3 totals 15 residues. CDR1 and CDR2 from the germline V gene are MDHEN and SYDVKM. With 3 bases clipped from V and 6 bases from J, the junction kept 7 bases outside the gene matches. Together with reference TRBV28 and TRBJ2-2, the CDR3 gives the full variable domain: DVKVTQSSRYLVKRTGEKVFLECVQDMDHENMFWYRQDPGLGLRLIYFSYDVKMKEKGDIPEGYSVSREKKERFSLILESASTNQTSMYLCASSFRGRAAGELFFGEGSRLTVL.

The rearrangement joins TRBV6-1 to TRBJ1-1; unclear D gene. The CDR3 consists of 13 residues. Looked up from germline, CDR1 is MNHNS and CDR2 is SASEGT. V lost 7 bases and J lost 0, with 9 bases in between. The CDR3: CASKPQLNTEAFF. The CDR3 DNA reads as TGTGCCAGCAAACCACAGCTGAACACTGAAGCTTTCTTT.

The CDR3 sequence is CASSLFGRGLQPQHF. CDR3 in DNA: TGTGCCAGCAGCTTGTTCGGCAGGGGGCTTCAGCCCCAGCATTTT. This chain uses TRBV5-6 with TRBJ1-5; 8 nucleotides line up with TRBD1. The CDR3 consists of 15 residues. With 1 base clipped from V and 6 bases from J, the junction kept 6 bases outside the gene matches. Germline-derived CDR1 and CDR2 are SGHDT and YYEEEE.

The chain couples TRBV6-5 to TRBJ1-2, with 10 bases matching TRBD1. Germline values: CDR1 MNHEY, CDR2 SVGAGI. Losses at the gene ends were 6 bases for V and 5 bases for J; bases not matched to a gene: 9. The CDR3 sequence is 15 residues long. CDR3 in DNA: TGTGCCAGCAGAGAACGACAGGGGGCTTATTATGGCTACACCTTC. Amino acids: CASRERQGAYYGYTF.

The rearrangement uses TRBV13 and TRBJ2-7; D gene ambiguous. V lost 3 bases, J lost 1 base, and 10 bases lay in between. Germline V lookup: CDR1 PRHDT, CDR2 FYEKMQ (reference sequence). CDR3 size: 14 residues. CDR3 sequence (DNA): TGTGCCAGCAGCTTGAGACAAGGTTCCTACGAGCAGTACTTC. Amino acids: CASSLRQGSYEQYF.